What follows are 27 T cell receptor beta chains derived from one specimen sequenced in a study of cytomegalovirus exposure and HLA in healthy donors. It was with 60 Vbeta and 13 Jbeta primers that the PCR ran. The repertoire was sequenced with immunoSEQ multiplex PCR; TCRdb's copy has only in-frame clones and lacks some. Altogether 95,000 to 150,000 clones are present, over 65% being singletons, with the ten largest covering about 3.5%. What was sequenced was PBMCs. The receptor set was obtained from a woman in her thirties in good health and CMV-seropositive.

The V gene is TRBV6-1, the J gene TRBJ1-3; TRBD1 matches 9 bases. The germline CDR1 and CDR2 sequences are MNHNS and SASEGT. The CDR3 has 14 amino acids. V lost 8 bases, J lost 4 bases, and 6 bases stayed unmatched. The CDR3 sequence is CASGFTGGGNTIYF. CDR3 nucleotides: TGTGCCAGCGGCTTTACAGGGGGCGGAAACACCATATATTTT.

CDR3 amino acids: CASSPDSPNNSPLHF. Written as DNA, the CDR3 is TGCGCCAGCAGCCCGGACAGCCCAAATAATTCACCCCTCCACTTT. The V call is TRBV4-1, the J call TRBJ1-6; perhaps TRBD1 as D (6 bases). The length of the CDR3 is 15 residues. V was shortened by 4 bases and J by 5 bases, with 12 bases between the two germline ends. Germline loops: CDR1 MGHRA, CDR2 YSYEKL.

The rearrangement links TRBV4-1 to TRBJ2-3, with D unresolved. CDR1 is MGHRA and CDR2 is YSYEKL in the germline V gene. The ends were cut back, 4 bases at V and 0 bases at J, with 8 bases in the middle. This CDR3 contains 14 residues. The CDR3 coding sequence is TGCGCCAGCAGCCGTGCAGAAAGCACAGATACGCAGTATTTT. Encoded protein: CASSRAESTDTQYF.

The CDR3: CASSSGTGRRYGYTF. The CDR3 coding sequence is TGTGCCAGCAGTTCCGGGACAGGACGCCGCTATGGCTACACCTTC. The chain employs TRBV6-6 and TRBJ1-2, with TRBD1 identical over 8 bases. Trimming took 4 bases from V and 4 from J; bases not matched to a gene: 8. This CDR3 has 15 residues. Per the germline V gene, CDR1 is MNHNY and CDR2 is SVGAGI (reference sequence).

This chain connects TRBV7-6 to TRBJ1-6, with 7 bases matching TRBD1. V lost 6 bases, J lost 6 bases, and 5 bases stayed unmatched. Germline V gene lookup returns CDR1 SGHVS and CDR2 FNYEAQ. The CDR3 consists of 14 residues. For the CDR3, the DNA is TGTGCCAGCAGAACGACAGGGACTAATTCACCCCTCCACTTT. Translated, it gives CASRTTGTNSPLHF.

This clone was counted between two and nine times. The chain is built from TRBV6-1 and TRBJ1-4; TRBD1 might be the D (5 bases). Germline V gene sequence: CDR1 MNHNS, CDR2 SASEGT. V was shortened by 3 bases and J by 7 bases, with 18 bases between the two germline ends. This CDR3 is 16 amino acids long. The CDR3 bases are TGTGCCAGCAGTGATATAGGGGAACCTATGGGTGAAAAACTGTTTTTT. Protein sequence: CASSDIGEPMGEKLFF.

The gene calls are TRBV30 and TRBJ2-7, with TRBD1 as a possible D gene (7 bases). Looked up from germline, CDR1 is GTSNPN and CDR2 is SVGIG (reference sequence). Trimming took 5 bases from V and 0 from J, leaving 17 bases between them. The CDR3 runs to 15 residues. The CDR3 coding sequence is TGTGCCTGGGGCCAGGAGGGGGCTTACTCCTACGAGCAGTACTTC. Translated, it gives CAWGQEGAYSYEQYF.

This chain joins TRBV6-1 and TRBJ1-4, with D perhaps TRBD1 (5 bases). The ends were cut back, 7 bases at V and 13 bases at J, with 19 bases in the middle. Germline V gene lookup returns CDR1 MNHNS and CDR2 SASEGT. The CDR3 length is 13 residues. The CDR3 DNA is TGTGCCAGCACCTTCGGGACTGATTCAACACTGTTTTTT. Translating it yields CASTFGTDSTLFF.

The chain employs TRBV10-1 and TRBJ2-3; D unclear. This CDR3 region has 19 residues. V shed 6 bases and J shed 1 base, with 26 bases lying between them. Looked up from germline, CDR1 is WNHNN and CDR2 is SYGVQD (reference sequence). Here the CDR3 reads CASRDLGPQLSFGTDTQYF. As DNA, the CDR3 is TGCGCCAGCAGAGACCTGGGCCCTCAACTTTCCTTCGGCACAGATACGCAGTATTTT.

V and J are TRBV7-2 and TRBJ1-1; the D gene is possibly TRBD1 (6 bases). The CDR3 has 13 amino acids. Germline V gene sequence: CDR1 SGHTA, CDR2 FQGNSA. Trimming pared 6 bases from V and 5 bases from J, leaving 13 bases between. CDR3 nucleotide sequence: TGTGCCAGCAGAGGGGGGGGCGGAACTGAAGCTTTCTTT. Translated, it gives CASRGGGGTEAFF.

The chain has TRBV10-3 and TRBJ2-1, with TRBD2 matching over 7 bases. This CDR3 contains 14 residues. With 1 base clipped from V and 8 bases from J, the junction kept 5 bases outside the gene matches. The germline V gene encodes CDR1 ENHRY and CDR2 SYGVKD. CDR3: CAISEWEGSYEQFF. CDR3 nucleotides: TGTGCCATCAGTGAGTGGGAGGGAAGTTATGAGCAGTTCTTC.

The chain uses TRBV29-1 and TRBJ2-3; 7 nucleotides match TRBD1. CDR1 and CDR2 from the germline V gene are SQVTM and ANQGSEA. V lost 7 bases and J lost 6; bases outside the gene matches: 7. The CDR3 is made up of 12 amino acids. CDR3 sequence: CSGGGQADTQYF. CDR3 sequence (DNA): TGCAGCGGGGGTGGACAGGCCGATACGCAGTATTTT.

This chain joins TRBV29-1 and TRBJ1-1, with D maybe TRBD1 (6 bases). CDR1 and CDR2 from the germline V gene are SQVTM and ANQGSEA. The V end lost 2 bases, the J end lost 5 bases, and 18 bases lay between the germline ends. CDR3 length: 15 residues. The CDR3 DNA sequence: TGCAGCGTTGAACCCTTGGCAGCCCAGGGGACTGAAGCTTTCTTT. Protein product: CSVEPLAAQGTEAFF.

The chain joins TRBV5-4 to TRBJ2-3; D perhaps matches TRBD2 (5 bases). Germline lookup yields CDR1 SGHNT and CDR2 YYREEE (reference sequence). The CDR3 runs to 13 residues. Trimming took 0 bases from V and 4 from J, leaving 6 bases between them. Here the CDR3 DNA reads TGTGCCAGCAGCTTGGGGCGGGCAGATACGCAGTATTTT. Its protein product is CASSLGRADTQYF.

This clone was seen a handful of times. This sequence joins TRBV5-1 and TRBJ2-1; a possible D gene is TRBD2 (6 bases). Germline V gene data show CDR1 as SGHRS and CDR2 as YFSETQ. The CDR3 is 15 amino acids. V was trimmed by 4 bases and J by 5 bases, leaving 16 bases between them. The CDR3 region has the DNA TGCGCCAGCAGCCCCACCGGGACTCTCAACAATGAGCAGTTCTTC. Amino acid sequence: CASSPTGTLNNEQFF.

J is TRBJ1-6 and V is TRBV5-1, with D possibly matching TRBD1 (5 bases). Germline V CDR1 and CDR2: SGHRS, YFSETQ. Trimming removed 1 base from V and 15 bases from J, with 23 bases in between. CDR3 length: 16 residues. This CDR3 is CASSLLGNSGVQGLHF. CDR3 nucleotides: TGCGCCAGCAGCTTGTTGGGGAACTCGGGGGTCCAAGGCCTCCACTTT.

The rearrangement joins TRBV7-3 to TRBJ2-1; TRBD2 is a possible D gene (6 bases). The CDR3 has 13 residues. V was cut by 5 bases and J by 5 bases, with 10 bases left in between. Germline V lookup: CDR1 SGHTA, CDR2 FQGTGA. The CDR3 protein is CASSAGTDNEQFF. The DNA for the CDR3 is TGTGCCAGCAGCGCCGGGACTGACAATGAGCAGTTCTTC.

The chain has TRBV7-9 and TRBJ1-4, with D hard to call. Trimming removed 5 bases at V and 3 bases at J, with 4 bases between. CDR1 is SEHNR and CDR2 is FQNEAQ in the germline V gene (reference sequence). This CDR3 region has 12 residues. The CDR3 region has the DNA TGTGCCAGCAGCCATCCTAATGAAAAACTGTTTTTT. Translated, it gives CASSHPNEKLFF.

The chain carries TRBV5-6 and TRBJ1-1, with 7 bases that match TRBD1. Germline lookup yields CDR1 SGHDT and CDR2 YYEEEE. V dropped 2 bases and J dropped 11; count of bases not matched to a gene: 12. CDR3 length equals 14 residues. CDR3 amino acids: CASSLPFSRGDAFF. As DNA, the CDR3 is TGTGCCAGCAGCTTACCGTTCAGCAGGGGGGACGCTTTCTTT.

This chain links TRBV15 with TRBJ2-1, with D possibly matching TRBD1 (5 bases). Trimming stripped 4 bases from V and 8 bases from J, with 9 bases between. The CDR3 is 12 residues long. CDR1 and CDR2 (germline): LNHNV, YYDKDF (reference sequence). The CDR3 is CATSTQGDEQFF. In DNA form, the CDR3 reads TGTGCCACCAGCACCCAGGGCGATGAGCAGTTCTTC. Together with reference TRBV15 and TRBJ2-1, the CDR3 gives the full variable domain: DAMVIQNPRYQVTQFGKPVTLSCSQTLNHNVMYWYQQKSSQAPKLLFHYYDKDFNNEADTPDNFQSRRPNTSFCFLDIRSPGLGDTAMYLCATSTQGDEQFFGPGTRLTVL.

J is TRBJ2-1 and V is TRBV11-3; 8 bases are shared with TRBD2. Germline V gene data show CDR1 as SGHNT and CDR2 as YENEEA. There are 14 residues in the CDR3. Trimming at V came to 5 bases and at J to 9 bases, leaving 9 bases not matched to a gene. CDR3 loop: CASSRTGGLGEQFF. The CDR3 nucleotides are TGTGCCAGCAGCCGAACGGGGGGGCTGGGTGAGCAGTTCTTC.

V and J are TRBV4-2 and TRBJ2-5; tentatively, D is TRBD1 (5 bases). This CDR3 region has 15 residues. V was clipped by 0 bases and J by 3 bases, with 11 bases between them. In germline, CDR1 is LGHNA, CDR2 YNFKEQ. CDR3 region: CASSQEERQKETQYF. CDR3 in DNA: TGTGCCAGCAGCCAAGAAGAGAGACAGAAAGAGACCCAGTACTTC.

The J gene is TRBJ1-1, the V gene TRBV9; 8 bases line up with TRBD1. CDR1 and CDR2 (germline): SGDLS, YYNGEE. After removal of 1 base from V and 3 bases from J, the junction contained 5 bases not matched to a gene. The CDR3 is 15 amino acids. The CDR3 protein is CASSVTVTGDTEAFF. In DNA, the CDR3 is TGTGCCAGCAGCGTAACCGTGACAGGGGACACTGAAGCTTTCTTT.

Written as DNA, the CDR3 is TGTGCCAGCAGCTGGCTTTCGCGGGGGGTTACTTCTGGGGCCAACGTCCTGACTTTC. It yields the protein CASSWLSRGVTSGANVLTF. The chain couples TRBV7-9 to TRBJ2-6, with 8 positions matching TRBD2. This CDR3 has 19 residues. Germline V gene data show CDR1 as SEHNR and CDR2 as FQNEAQ (reference sequence). J was trimmed by 1 base and V by 4 bases; bases with no gene match: 12.

The rearrangement uses TRBV6-1 and TRBJ2-7, with 9 bases identical to TRBD1. Germline V gene sequence: CDR1 MNHNS, CDR2 SASEGT. CDR3 length: 14 amino acids. J lost 3 bases, V lost 6 bases, and 6 bases had no gene match. The CDR3 coding sequence is TGTGCCAGCAGCGCGGGACAGGGAGGCTACGAGCAGTACTTC. This sequence encodes CASSAGQGGYEQYF.

The rearrangement uses TRBV25-1 and TRBJ1-1; 7 bases are shared with TRBD1. V was clipped by 5 bases and J by 2 bases; unmatched bases: 8. Germline V gene lookup returns CDR1 MGHDK and CDR2 SYGVNS. The CDR3 extends over 15 amino acids. CDR3 in DNA: TGTGCCAGCAGTCCCACAGGACAGGCTAACACTGAAGCTTTCTTT. Amino acid sequence: CASSPTGQANTEAFF.

There are a few counts of this clone. The CDR3: CASSSGGKRGEQYF. The CDR3 DNA is TGTGCCAGCAGCTCCGGGGGGAAGCGGGGCGAGCAGTACTTC. The J gene is TRBJ2-7, the V gene TRBV7-2; 7 nucleotides line up with TRBD2. The germline CDR1 and CDR2 sequences are SGHTA and FQGNSA. There are 14 residues in the CDR3. Losses at the gene ends were 4 bases for V and 6 bases for J; bases not matched to a gene: 9.